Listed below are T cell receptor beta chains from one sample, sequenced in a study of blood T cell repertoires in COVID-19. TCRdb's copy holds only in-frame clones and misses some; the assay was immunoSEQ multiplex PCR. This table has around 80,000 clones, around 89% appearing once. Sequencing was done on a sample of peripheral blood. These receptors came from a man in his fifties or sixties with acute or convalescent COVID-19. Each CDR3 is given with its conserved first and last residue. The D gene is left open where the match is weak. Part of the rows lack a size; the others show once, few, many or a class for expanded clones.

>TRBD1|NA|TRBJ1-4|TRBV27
TGTGCCAGCAGGAACAGGGGGCGTTGGGCTCCAACTAATGAAAAACTGTTTTTT
CASRNRGRWAPTNEKLFF
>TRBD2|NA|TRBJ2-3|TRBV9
TGTGCCAGCAGTTTTAGCGGGCGACCTAGCACAGATACGCAGTATTTT
CASSFSGRPSTDTQYF
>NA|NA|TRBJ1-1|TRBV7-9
TGTGCCAGCAGCTTAGGACAGGTTTACACTGAAGCTTTCTTT
CASSLGQVYTEAFF
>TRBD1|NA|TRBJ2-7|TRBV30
TGTGCCTGCCCTGGAGGACAGGGCTCCTACGAGCAGTACTTC
CACPGGQGSYEQYF
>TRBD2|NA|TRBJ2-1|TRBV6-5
TGTGCCAGCAAAGCGGGGTACAATGAGCAGTTCTTC
CASKAGYNEQFF
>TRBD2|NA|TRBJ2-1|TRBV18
TGTGCCAGCTCACCCCTTCATGGACTAGCGGGAGGACCCGCCGATGGTGAGCAGTTCTTC
CASSPLHGLAGGPADGEQFF
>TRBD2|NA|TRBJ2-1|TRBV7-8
TGTGCCAGCAGCTCTCTAGCGGGGGAGCAGTTCTTC
CASSSLAGEQFF
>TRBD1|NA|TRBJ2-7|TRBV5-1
TGCGCCAGCAGCGACCGACAGGGCAGCTCCTACGAGCAGTACTTC
CASSDRQGSSYEQYF
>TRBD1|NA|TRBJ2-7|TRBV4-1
TGCGCCAGCAGCCAGGGACAGGGCCCAACCTACGAGCAGTACTTC
CASSQGQGPTYEQYF
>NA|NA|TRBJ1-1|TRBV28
TGTGCCAGCAGTGCCGTTAGAGCGAACACTGAAGCTTTCTTT
CASSAVRANTEAFF
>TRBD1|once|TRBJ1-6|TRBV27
TGTGCCAGCAGCTGGGACAGGGATACGAGTTCACCCCTCCACTTT
CASSWDRDTSSPLHF
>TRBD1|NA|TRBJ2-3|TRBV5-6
TGTGCCAGCAGCTTCCCTTTACAGGGGGAATCGCAGTATTTT
CASSFPLQGESQYF
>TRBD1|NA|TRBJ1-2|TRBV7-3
TGTGCCAGCAGCTTCCCAGGGGGCTATGGCTACACCTTC
CASSFPGGYGYTF
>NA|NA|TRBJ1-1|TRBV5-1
TGCGCCAGCAGCTTGGTGGGGGGTGAAGCTTTCTTT
CASSLVGGEAFF
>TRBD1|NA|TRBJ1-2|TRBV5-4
TGTGCCAGCAGCTTGTCCGGGACAGGCCCCTATGGCTACACCTTC
CASSLSGTGPYGYTF
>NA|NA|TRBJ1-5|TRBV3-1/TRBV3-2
TGTGCCAGCAGCCGGGGAGGGAATAATGGACAGCCCCAGCATTTT
CASSRGGNNGQPQHF
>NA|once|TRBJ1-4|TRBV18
TGTGCCAGCTCACCAGTCCCAGGGTTAAATGAAAAACTGTTTTTT
CASSPVPGLNEKLFF
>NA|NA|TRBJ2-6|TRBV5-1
TGCGCCAGCAGGGCTACGGGGGTCTCTGGGGCCAACGTCCTGACTTTC
CASRATGVSGANVLTF